This T cell receptor beta chain emerged from a study of T cell responses to AZD1222 COVID-19 vaccine. The CDR3 loop spans 13 amino acids. Germline CDR1 reads GTSNPN; CDR2 reads SVGIG (reference sequence). V shed 0 bases and J shed 2 bases, with 5 bases lying between them. Study outcomes and limitations: At baseline, seropositivity was found in only six or seven AZD1222 recipients. Unmutated variant regions reportedly attract nearly half of all spike-specific TCRs. With two AZD1222 doses given, Spike-specific TCR breadth and depth both rose.

On this clone itself: Its antigen is as yet unknown.

Some clones are missing from TCRdb's copy, which holds only in-frame ones; the method was immunoSEQ multiplex PCR. The table lists 200,000 or so clones, over 85% of them singletons, with more than 0.8% in the top ten. Sequencing was performed on peripheral blood, taken 28 days after the second AZD1222 dose. This clonotype was obtained from an adult who received the AZD1222 COVID-19 vaccine. The V call is TRBV30, the J call TRBJ1-3; D not resolved. The CDR3 DNA is TGTGCCTGGAGTGTCAATGCTGGAAACACCATATATTTT. This codes for CAWSVNAGNTIYF.